This TCR beta chain was sequenced in a study of prognosis after radiotherapy for stage I lung cancer. Notes on this clonotype: This could be a read error, since a much larger clone is one nucleotide away.

Starting from genomic DNA, TCR beta CDR3 was amplified through two-round multiplex PCR. The use of primers specific to each TRBV and TRBJ gene characterized first-round PCR. One entry per CDR3 protein, called by TCRdb with MiXCR from the multiplex PCR reads. The sample has around 30,000 distinct CDR3 sequences, around 35% seen once. The source material was PBMCs, sampled before or after stereotactic body radiation therapy (not recorded which). This sequence was found in a donor of 50 years or more with non-small cell lung cancer.

CDR3: CSVGAVNQPQHF. CDR3 DNA: TGCAGCGTTGGGGCAGTCAATCAGCCCCAGCATTTT. V is TRBV29-1 and J is TRBJ1-5; the D is unclear. Germline lookup yields CDR1 SQVTM and CDR2 ANQGSEA. This CDR3 spans 12 amino acids. The ends were cut back, 4 bases at V and 3 bases at J, with 7 bases in the middle.